Listed below are T cell receptor beta chains from one sample, sequenced in a study of cytomegalovirus exposure and HLA in healthy donors. Sequenced by immunoSEQ multiplex PCR; TCRdb stores in-frame clones only, minus some. The sample has some 90,000 clones, about four fifths seen once. Source material: PBMCs. These receptors originate from a female donor in good health and CMV-seropositive. CDR3s include the opening cysteine and the closing phenylalanine or tryptophan. The D gene is left open where the match is weak. Some rows mark clone size as missing; the rest say once, few, many or name a class of expanded clone.

>TRBV18|TRBD1|TRBJ1-2|-
TGTGCCAGCTCACCAAAAGGACAGGGAGTTGGCTACACCTTC
CASSPKGQGVGYTF
>TRBV28|TRBD1|TRBJ1-2|-
TGTGCCAGCAGTTGGCGGGGGACAGGGTCTCGCGGCTACACCTTC
CASSWRGTGSRGYTF
>TRBV6-4|-|TRBJ1-3|-
TGTGCCAGCAAAGACAGAATAAGAATTGGAAACACCATATATTTT
CASKDRIRIGNTIYF
>TRBV11-2|TRBD1|TRBJ1-4|-
TGTGCCAGCAGCTTTGGGGGACAGAATAATGAAAAACTGTTTTTT
CASSFGGQNNEKLFF
>TRBV5-6|TRBD2|TRBJ2-7|-
TGTGCCAGCAGCTTGGTAGCTAGCGGAACCTACGAGCAGTACTTC
CASSLVASGTYEQYF
>TRBV7-2|-|TRBJ1-5|-
TGTGCCAGCAGCTCCACGGGGGGCGTTGATCAGCCCCAGCATTTT
CASSSTGGVDQPQHF
>TRBV15|-|TRBJ1-4|-
TGTGCCACCACGACCGGGACTTCGAATGAAAAACTGTTTTTT
CATTTGTSNEKLFF
>TRBV4-1|-|TRBJ1-2|-
TGCGCCAGCAGCCAAGCCGGGACACTGAACTATGGCTACACCTTC
CASSQAGTLNYGYTF
>TRBV5-1|-|TRBJ2-1|-
TGCGCCAGCAGCTTAGGGGGTTACAATGAGCAGTTCTTC
CASSLGGYNEQFF
>TRBV7-2|TRBD2|TRBJ2-7|-
TGTGCCAGCAGCTTTACTAGCGGGGGCGAGCAGTACTTC
CASSFTSGGEQYF
>TRBV15|TRBD2|TRBJ2-1|-
TGTGCCACCAGCAGAGCATTCACGCCTAGCGGGTTCGAACGCTCCTACAATGAGCAGTTCTTC
CATSRAFTPSGFERSYNEQFF
>TRBV28|-|TRBJ1-5|-
TGTGCCAGCAGTTCGCAGGGGATTAGCAATCAGCCCCAGCATTTT
CASSSQGISNQPQHF
>TRBV6-1|-|TRBJ1-1|-
TGTGCCAGCATGTTTCAGGGATTGGCCTTCACTGAAGCTTTCTTT
CASMFQGLAFTEAFF
>TRBV30|TRBD1|TRBJ1-4|-
TGTGCCGGGGGACAGCGCGAAAAACTGTTTTTT
CAGGQREKLFF
>TRBV7-8|TRBD2|TRBJ2-7|-
TGTGCCAGCAGCTCCCTAGCGGGGGCGCCCTACGAGCAGTACTTC
CASSSLAGAPYEQYF
>TRBV29-1|TRBD1|TRBJ1-4|-
TGCAGCGTTCAGACAGGGGGAAATAAAAAACTGTTTTTT
CSVQTGGNKKLFF
>TRBV10-2|TRBD1|TRBJ2-7|-
TGCGCCAGCAGTGGGGACAGGATTTACGAGCAGTACTTC
CASSGDRIYEQYF
>TRBV6-5|-|TRBJ2-2|-
TGTGCCAGCAGTTACTCTACTAGCTCCTCCGGGGAGCTGTTTTTT
CASSYSTSSSGELFF
>TRBV4-2|TRBD2|TRBJ2-3|-
TGTGCCAGCAGCCCTAGCGGGGGGTTCACAGATACGCAGTATTTT
CASSPSGGFTDTQYF
>TRBV7-7|-|TRBJ2-5|-
TGTGCTAGCAGCCTACTAGAAGCCCTCCAAGAGACCCAGTACTTC
CASSLLEALQETQYF
>TRBV7-2|-|TRBJ1-1|-
TGTGCCAGCAGACGGACACAGAACACTGAAGCTTTCTTT
CASRRTQNTEAFF
>TRBV9|-|TRBJ1-2|-
TGTGCCAGCAGCGTAGATGCCGGGAATTATGGCTACACCTTC
CASSVDAGNYGYTF
>TRBV2|TRBD1|TRBJ1-4|-
TGTGCCAGCCGGGGACAGAGAGGCGGCGGAGAAAAACTGTTTTTT
CASRGQRGGGEKLFF
>TRBV13|-|TRBJ1-1|-
TGTGCCAGCAGCTTGAGTCAGGCGACTGAAGCTTTCTTT
CASSLSQATEAFF
>TRBV28|-|TRBJ2-7|once
TGTGCCAGCAGTCCCGGACTACGCTACGAGCAGTACTTC
CASSPGLRYEQYF
>TRBV29-1|TRBD2|TRBJ2-1|-
TGCAGCGTCCAGCGGGAGGTTTACAATGAGCAGTTCTTC
CSVQREVYNEQFF
>TRBV18|-|TRBJ1-5|-
TGTGCCAGCTCACCAGGGGGGAATCAGCCCCAGCATTTT
CASSPGGNQPQHF
>TRBV7-2|TRBD1|TRBJ2-2|-
TGTGCCAGCAGCTTAGCGCCCCGACAGGGTTGGGGTGGAACCGGGGAGCTGTTTTTT
CASSLAPRQGWGGTGELFF
>TRBV7-6|-|TRBJ2-7|-
TGTGCCAGCAGCCCTCAACCTTCAGGGGCCTACGAGCAGTACTTC
CASSPQPSGAYEQYF
>TRBV9|-|TRBJ1-3|-
TGTGCCAGCAGCGCAGGGACTGGAAACACCATATATTTT
CASSAGTGNTIYF
>TRBV18|TRBD2|TRBJ2-3|-
TGTGCCAGCTCACCCGGACTAGCGGGAACAGATACGCAGTATTTT
CASSPGLAGTDTQYF
>TRBV13|TRBD1|TRBJ1-2|-
TGTGCCAGCAGCGAGACCGGGACAGGTGGCGGCTACACCTTC
CASSETGTGGGYTF
>TRBV15|-|TRBJ2-7|-
TGTGCCACCAGCAGAGATTCGCAGGGGTTCGAGCAGTACTTC
CATSRDSQGFEQYF
>TRBV11-3|-|TRBJ2-1|-
TGTGCCAGCAGCCCCCGGGGATCCCCCTACAATGAGCAGTTCTTC
CASSPRGSPYNEQFF
>TRBV4-3|-|TRBJ2-7|-
TGCGCCAGCAGCCAAGAAGCAGTTCGGACTACCTACGAGCAGTACTTC
CASSQEAVRTTYEQYF
>TRBV6-1|TRBD1|TRBJ1-1|-
TGTGCCAGCAGTACGGACAGGGGGAACACTGAAGCTTTCTTT
CASSTDRGNTEAFF
>TRBV5-6|-|TRBJ1-2|-
TGTGCCAGCACCCCCGGGAAGCACTATGGCTACACCTTC
CASTPGKHYGYTF
>TRBV28|-|TRBJ2-4|-
TGTGCCAGCAGCGCCCCCGGGGGAAACATTCAGTACTTC
CASSAPGGNIQYF
>TRBV28|TRBD2|TRBJ2-1|-
TGTGCCAGCAAATTGAGTAGCGGGATTGGTTCCTACAATGAGCAGTTCTTC
CASKLSSGIGSYNEQFF
>TRBV19|-|TRBJ1-1|-
TGTGCCAGTAGGGGAGGTAAAGCTTTCTTT
CASRGGKAFF
>TRBV6-4|TRBD1|TRBJ1-2|-
TGTGCCAGCAGTGCATCAGGCAGGGGGACTGGCTACACCTTC
CASSASGRGTGYTF
>TRBV7-3|TRBD1|TRBJ2-1|-
TGTGCCAGCAGCTCGACCCGGGACAGATACAATGAGCAGTTCTTC
CASSSTRDRYNEQFF
>TRBV5-6|-|TRBJ2-7|-
TGTGCCAGCAGCTTGACAGGGGAGCAGTACTTC
CASSLTGEQYF
>TRBV2|TRBD1|TRBJ2-6|-
TGTGCCAGCAGCAGGGGACAGTCCGGGGCCAACGTCCTGACTTTC
CASSRGQSGANVLTF
>TRBV29-1|-|TRBJ2-3|-
TGCAGCCCCGTCGTCCTCGACGCCGGGTATACGCAGTATTTT
CSPVVLDAGYTQYF
>TRBV4-1|-|TRBJ1-2|-
TGCGCCAGCAGCCAGATGGGGACACCGATATATGGCTACACCTTC
CASSQMGTPIYGYTF
>TRBV28|-|TRBJ2-2|-
TGTGCCAGCCTCAGGCAAGGGGCGGCCTACGGCGGGGAGCTGTTTTTT
CASLRQGAAYGGELFF
>TRBV27|TRBD1|TRBJ1-5|-
TGTGCCAGCAGGTTCGGGACAGGGGTTAATCAGCCCCAGCATTTT
CASRFGTGVNQPQHF
>TRBV28|-|TRBJ2-1|-
TGTGCCAGCAGCTGGACTACCCCCTACAATGAGCAGTTCTTC
CASSWTTPYNEQFF
>TRBV5-6|TRBD1|TRBJ2-5|once
TGTGCCAGCAGGGATGAGACAGGGGGGGAGACCCAGTACTTC
CASRDETGGETQYF
>TRBV6-5|-|TRBJ1-1|-
TGTGCCAGCAGTCAGTGGGCCAGGGGAGCTTTCTTT
CASSQWARGAFF
>TRBV28|TRBD1|TRBJ1-4|once
TGTGCCAGCAGTTCCCGCGACAGGGTTGTTTTT
CASSSRDRVVF
>TRBV7-2|TRBD2|TRBJ2-7|-
TGTGCCAGCAGCTGGACCAGACTAGCGGGAGGATCAGGGGAGCAGTACTTC
CASSWTRLAGGSGEQYF
>TRBV5-3|TRBD1|TRBJ1-1|-
TGTGCCAGAAGCTTGTCACTATACCCCAGGGGGCCAGAAAAGGGCCCTGAAGCTTTCTTT
CARSLSLYPRGPEKGPEAFF
>TRBV27|TRBD1|TRBJ1-2|-
TGTGCCAGCAGTCGACAGGGTGGCTACACCTTC
CASSRQGGYTF
>TRBV15|TRBD1|TRBJ1-4|-
TGTGCCACCAGCAGAGACCGGGACAGGGTGTTTTTT
CATSRDRDRVFF
>TRBV4-1|TRBD1|TRBJ1-5|-
TGCGCCAGCAGCCAAGGGAGTAGGGGGCCGGAACAGCCCCAGCATTTT
CASSQGSRGPEQPQHF